This record concerns one TCR beta chain sequence. TCRdb itself ran the 5' RACE reads through MiXCR, one entry per CDR3 protein. The repertoire holds about 480,000 distinct CDR3 sequences, over 12% seen once, with around 0.48% in the top ten. V lost 0 bases and J 4 bases, leaving 15 bases between the germline ends. Per germline, CDR1 SGHAT and CDR2 FQNNGV. This CDR3 is built from 16 residues. This sample was taken from a study of identical twins. The same sample was also used in a study of yellow fever vaccine responses in identical twins.

The chain couples TRBV11-2 to TRBJ2-5; D is possibly TRBD1 (5 bases). The origin of this receptor is a woman between 18 and 29 years old in good health. Sequencing input: CD4+ T cells sorted from blood. CDR3 in DNA: TGTGCCAGCAGCTTAGATCCAGGGAAGGGTAGAGAGACCCAGTACTTC. Its translation: CASSLDPGKGRETQYF.